In this sample, the clone carrying this T cell receptor (beta chain) turned up once. The record originates from a study of blood T cell repertoires in COVID-19. Study-level background: Sources were T cells, B-cell-depleted T cells, or PBMCs; the material itself was cDNA or gDNA.

Cohort assignment relied on participant-reported clinical history. The study counted Cohort 3 donors as recovered given two negative PCRs, clearance, or symptom resolution. The repertoire was sequenced with immunoSEQ multiplex PCR; TCRdb's copy has only in-frame clones and lacks some. The table shows 200,000 to 250,000 clones, with roughly 90% occurring only once. V shed 8 bases, J shed 4 bases, and the junction held 19 bases outside the gene matches. The CDR3 consists of 18 residues. CDR1 is MGHRA, CDR2 YSYEKL, per germline. V is TRBV4-1 and J is TRBJ1-2, with TRBD1 identical over 10 bases. The TCR comes from a woman aged 30 to 39 who had recovered from COVID-19. The source material was PBMCs or T cells enriched from blood (not recorded which). Here the CDR3 reads CASGPPGLWTGGTYGYTF. DNA of the CDR3: TGCGCCAGCGGCCCCCCAGGGCTGTGGACAGGGGGTACCTATGGCTACACCTTC.